This TCR beta chain was recovered during a study of T-cell reconstitution after alpha-beta-depleted transplantation in children. CDR1 is SNHLY, CDR2 FYNNEI, per germline. CDR3 length: 15 residues. Deletions cut 2 bases from V and 2 bases from J, with 12 bases between. General study findings and limits: One year after transplant, T-cell counts and diversity came mostly from newly produced T cells. Some patients' high day-60 TCRbeta diversity was traced to surviving recipient T cells and thymic progenitors.

This clonotype was counted a few times. Its antigen is not identified. Unique molecular identifiers were used in preparing the TCRbeta library. TCRdb redid the calling of the PCR reads with MiXCR, one entry per CDR3 protein. The sample has around 800,000 distinct CDR3 sequences, 15% to 20% seen once; the top ten hold roughly 5%. The chain couples TRBV2 to TRBJ2-5, with D possibly TRBD1 on 5 matching bases. The source of this sequence is a male patient under 18 who had a stem cell transplant for acute lymphoblastic leukemia, so the T cells may come from the graft donor. This sample comprised PBMCs, mostly from graft donor cells, obtained 360 days after TCRalphabeta/CD19-depleted stem cell transplant. The CDR3: CASSERPRQQETQYF. CDR3 DNA: TGTGCCAGCAGTGAACGGCCGAGACAGCAAGAGACCCAGTACTTC.